This entry is about one TCR beta chain. V shed 5 bases and J shed 0 bases, with 8 bases lying between them. The CDR3 runs to 14 residues. Germline loops: CDR1 LNHDA, CDR2 SQIVND (reference sequence). These data come from a study of technical replicates of blood from a handful of donors. Produced via immunoSEQ multiplex PCR; TCRdb's table is partial and in-frame only. Among under 85,000 clones listed, roughly 93% were seen once. Sequencing was carried out using T cells isolated from PBMCs. The genes are TRBV19 and TRBJ2-1, with a weak D call TRBD2 (6 bases). This clonotype was obtained from a human donor in good health. In nucleotides, the CDR3 is TGTGCCAGTAGTTTGGGAGGCTCCTACAATGAGCAGTTCTTC. Translated: CASSLGGSYNEQFF. Combining the CDR3 with reference TRBV19 and TRBJ2-1 gives the whole variable domain DGGITQSPKYLFRKEGQNVTLSCEQNLNHDAMYWYRQDPGQGLRLIYYSQIVNDFQKGDIAEGYSVSREKKESFPLTVTSAQKNPTAFYLCASSLGGSYNEQFFGPGTRLTVL.